These 2 T cell receptor beta chains originate from one sample sequenced in a study of blood T cells in healthy people across ages. Primers used in a second PCR of roughly 7 to 12 cycles were a sample-barcoded 5' primer and a J-beta primer mix. MiXCR, run by TCRdb on the 5' RACE reads, gives a single entry per CDR3 protein. The sample contains almost 800,000 distinct CDR3 sequences, 58% of which appear only once. The sequenced sample consisted of blood. The source is a young man in good health.

The chain employs TRBV20-1 and TRBJ2-5, with D possibly called TRBD1 or TRBD2 (5 bases each). The CDR3 runs 13 residues. Looked up from germline, CDR1 is DFQATT and CDR2 is SNEGSKA (reference sequence). Trimming left V 4 bases short and J 9 bases short, with 18 bases between. The CDR3 DNA reads as TGCAGTGCTACCCCCGGGGCCACAAGTTCCCAGTACTTC. Encoded protein: CSATPGATSSQYF.

The chain carries TRBV7-2 and TRBJ2-5, with D tentatively TRBD1 or TRBD2 (5 bases each). V gave up 5 bases and J gave up 0 bases, with 10 bases separating them. This CDR3 is 14 amino acids long. Per germline, CDR1 SGHTA and CDR2 FQGNSA. The CDR3 sequence: CTSSPGPYQETQYF. DNA of the CDR3: TGTACCAGCAGCCCGGGACCGTACCAAGAGACCCAGTACTTC.